Listed here is a single T cell receptor beta chain. What it binds is not known. PCR amplification relied on 60 Vbeta primers (plus 13 Jbeta primers). TCRdb keeps only in-frame clones here, not all; method: immunoSEQ multiplex PCR. The sample holds some 250,000 clones; around 80% are singletons and the top ten take 8%. The data were taken from a study of cytomegalovirus exposure and HLA in healthy donors. Study-wide results and caveats: In a later analysis, most CMV-associated TCR beta chains appeared HLA-restricted.

Germline lookup yields CDR1 MNHEY and CDR2 SMNVEV (reference sequence). CDR3 size: 17 residues. V lost 4 bases, J lost 2 bases, and 17 bases lay in between. The TCR originated in an older woman in good health and CMV-seropositive. Sequenced input: PBMCs. The chain couples TRBV27 to TRBJ1-4, with TRBD1 as a possible D gene (5 bases). The CDR3 coding sequence is TGTGCCAGCAGTTCCCTCAGGGAAGGCTCTACTAATGAAAAACTGTTTTTT. Its translation is CASSSLREGSTNEKLFF.